These 21 T cell receptor beta chains originate from one sample sequenced in a study of early T cells in non-severe SARS-CoV-2 infection. One entry per CDR3 protein, called by TCRdb with MiXCR from the 5' RACE reads. The sample has 70,000 to 95,000 distinct CDR3 sequences, 11% to 15% seen once. Sequenced: whole blood. Receptors were obtained from an adult who was a healthcare worker with PCR-confirmed SARS-CoV-2 infection or an uninfected control (not recorded which).

The chain employs TRBV18 and TRBJ1-6; D not certain. Germline assignment: CDR1 KGHSH and CDR2 LQKENI. There are 15 residues in the CDR3. V lost 1 base and J lost 0, with 4 bases in between. The CDR3 nucleotides read TGTGCCAGCTCACCACAGAGCTCCTATAATTCACCCCTCCACTTT. Translating it yields CASSPQSSYNSPLHF.

This clonotype was counted at least ten times. This chain joins TRBV19 and TRBJ2-7, with D possibly matching TRBD2 (6 bases). Between the trimmed V and J ends, which lost 5 bases and 0 bases, there was a span of 17 bases. Germline loops: CDR1 LNHDA, CDR2 SQIVND (reference sequence). The length of the CDR3 is 16 residues. DNA of the CDR3: TGTGCCAGTAGTGGCCCGGGGGTGTTGCCCTCCTACGAGCAGTACTTC. It is translated as CASSGPGVLPSYEQYF.

The chain carries TRBV28 and TRBJ2-7; 9 bases fit TRBD2. CDR3 length: 14 amino acids. Trimming removed 5 bases from V and 7 bases from J; junction bases left unmatched: 9. Germline V lookup: CDR1 MDHEN, CDR2 SYDVKM. CDR3 sequence: CASSISGGREEQYF. The CDR3 nucleotides read TGTGCCAGCAGTATTAGCGGGGGCAGGGAGGAGCAGTACTTC. Together with reference TRBV28 and TRBJ2-7, the CDR3 gives the full variable domain: DVKVTQSSRYLVKRTGEKVFLECVQDMDHENMFWYRQDPGLGLRLIYFSYDVKMKEKGDIPEGYSVSREKKERFSLILESASTNQTSMYLCASSISGGREEQYFGPGTRLTVT.

The chain links TRBV24-1 to TRBJ2-3; 10 bases map to TRBD1. Germline CDR1 is KGHDR and CDR2 is SFDVKD. The CDR3 runs to 13 residues. The CDR3, as DNA: TGTGCTACAGGGGACAGGGGTACAGATACGCAGTATTTT. This encodes CATGDRGTDTQYF.

Only a few counts were recorded for this clonotype. The rearrangement links TRBV6-6 to TRBJ1-6, with TRBD1 matching over 9 bases. V lost 4 bases and J lost 10; bases outside the gene matches: 8. The germline V gene has CDR1 MNHNY and CDR2 SVGAGI (reference sequence). This CDR3 is built from 15 residues. CDR3 nucleotides: TGTGCCAGCAGTTCCGGACAGGGGAAAGGATCACCCCTCCACTTT. Translated, it gives CASSSGQGKGSPLHF.

Of note for this clonotype: The germline gene is not matched at one end of the junction; a read error may be the cause. This chain connects TRBV7-2 to TRBJ2-1; D is unclear. The germline V gene has CDR1 SGHTA and CDR2 FQGNSA. The CDR3 sequence is 9 residues long. The CDR3 region is CASSLNASF. The CDR3 DNA reads as TGTGCCAGCAGCTTAAACGCGTCCTTC.

This clonotype has a handful of counts. The gene calls are TRBV6-6 and TRBJ1-3; tentative D call: TRBD1 (6 bases). This CDR3 has 14 residues. With 0 bases removed from V and 3 bases from J, the gap between germline ends came to 6 bases. Germline CDR1 MNHNY, CDR2 SVGAGI (reference sequence). CDR3 protein: CASSYSTGGNTIYF. CDR3 nucleotide sequence: TGTGCCAGCAGTTACTCGACAGGTGGAAACACCATATATTTT.

This clonotype has only a few counts. This sequence joins TRBV9 and TRBJ1-2; D is perhaps TRBD1 (5 bases). CDR3 length equals 14 residues. V dropped 0 bases and J dropped 4 bases, with 10 bases sitting between them. Per germline, CDR1 SGDLS and CDR2 YYNGEE. The CDR3 protein is CASSVGQYRYGYTF. CDR3 bases: TGTGCCAGCAGCGTAGGACAGTACCGCTATGGCTACACCTTC.

The genes are TRBV30 and TRBJ2-5; TRBD1 is a possible D gene (6 bases). Trimming removed 7 bases from V and 4 bases from J, with 13 bases in between. CDR1 GTSNPN and CDR2 SVGIG come from the germline V gene (reference sequence). CDR3 size: 12 residues. The CDR3 bases are TGTGCCTACGGCAGGGGCAGAGAGACCCAGTACTTC. This encodes CAYGRGRETQYF.

V is TRBV12-2 and J is TRBJ2-3; the listed D gene, TRBD1, was not tested against the DNA. TRBV12-2 counts as a pseudogene. The CDR3 has 18 amino acids. CDR3 bases: TGTGCAAGTCGCCGCGGGCCCCGGGACAGGGAAAGCACAGATACGCAGTATTTT. It codes for CASRRGPRDRESTDTQYF.

In this sample, this clonotype turned up many times. The rearrangement links TRBV2 to TRBJ2-2; 8 bases align to TRBD2. The CDR3 is made up of 14 amino acids. Trimming cost V 8 bases and J 4 bases; bases outside gene matches: 6. The germline gives CDR1 SNHLY, CDR2 FYNNEI. The CDR3 bases are TGTGCCAGCGGGGGACTAGGCGGCACCGGGGAGCTGTTTTTT. Amino acid sequence: CASGGLGGTGELFF.

This sequence joins TRBV30 and TRBJ2-2; D is perhaps TRBD1 (5 bases). The CDR3 runs to 15 residues. Per the germline V gene, CDR1 is GTSNPN and CDR2 is SVGIG (reference sequence). Trimming cost V 3 bases and J 2 bases, with 13 bases left between them. CDR3 bases: TGTGCCTGGAGCCGAAGGGGCAGAAACACCGGGGAGCTGTTTTTT. Its protein product is CAWSRRGRNTGELFF.

The chain uses TRBV3-1 and TRBJ1-5; D possibly corresponds to TRBD1 (6 bases). Trimming removed 5 bases from V and 7 bases from J, with 12 bases in between. This CDR3 spans 13 amino acids. Germline lookup yields CDR1 LGHDT and CDR2 YNNKEL (reference sequence). CDR3 DNA sequence: TGTGCCAGCAGCATACAGGGATACCAGCCCCAGCATTTT. This translates into CASSIQGYQPQHF.

The table lists this clonotype with a few counts. The chain couples TRBV7-9 to TRBJ2-3; the D is unclear. The CDR3 loop spans 14 amino acids. From germline, CDR1 is SEHNR and CDR2 FQNEAQ (reference sequence). V was shortened by 1 base and J by 5 bases, with 10 bases between the two germline ends. The CDR3 region is CASSLESSRDTQYF. The CDR3, as DNA: TGTGCCAGCAGCTTAGAATCTTCGAGAGATACGCAGTATTTT.

This chain uses TRBV15 with TRBJ1-2; D ambiguous. Germline V CDR1 and CDR2: LNHNV, YYDKDF (reference sequence). The CDR3 consists of 14 residues. The germline V and J ends were trimmed by 5 bases and 4 bases, with 14 bases remaining between them. Here the CDR3 reads CATSPPGLVYGYTF. CDR3 nucleotide sequence: TGTGCCACCAGCCCTCCGGGTCTTGTCTATGGCTACACCTTC.

In this sample, this clonotype turned up many times. The V call is TRBV6-5, the J call TRBJ1-3; D gene ambiguous. Germline V CDR1 and CDR2: MNHEY, SVGAGI. V lost 9 bases, J lost 3 bases, and 18 bases lay in between. The CDR3 is made up of 15 amino acids. The CDR3 protein is CASRSYVGVGNTIYF. CDR3 bases: TGTGCCAGTCGCAGTTACGTAGGTGTTGGAAACACCATATATTTT.

This clonotype was counted only a few times. The gene calls are TRBV28 and TRBJ1-2; possibly TRBD1 for D (6 bases). The CDR3 covers 14 residues. CDR1 and CDR2 from the germline V gene are MDHEN and SYDVKM. V was pared by 4 bases and J by 8 bases, with 17 bases between. DNA of the CDR3: TGTGCCAGCAGTTCCACCCCATCAGGGGTAGGCTACACCTTC. It encodes CASSSTPSGVGYTF.

The rearrangement joins TRBV2 to TRBJ1-6; D is undetermined. This CDR3 has 15 residues. Germline assignment: CDR1 SNHLY and CDR2 FYNNEI. The V and J ends lost 6 bases and 5 bases respectively, with 14 bases between them. This CDR3 reads CASRKERVDNSPLHF. CDR3 coding DNA: TGTGCCAGCAGAAAGGAGCGGGTGGATAATTCACCCCTCCACTTT.

The chain has TRBV6-6 and TRBJ1-1; 8 bases match TRBD1. This CDR3 has 17 amino acids. V lost 6 bases, J lost 2 bases, and 14 bases stayed unmatched. Looked up from germline, CDR1 is MNHNY and CDR2 is SVGAGI (reference sequence). The CDR3 reads CASRPGTGGIRNTEAFF. CDR3 bases: TGTGCCAGCAGACCCGGGACAGGCGGAATTCGTAACACTGAAGCTTTCTTT.

There are many counts of this clonotype. This chain joins TRBV18 and TRBJ1-2, with a possible D match to TRBD1 (5 bases). The CDR3 spans 13 residues. CDR1 and CDR2 from the germline V gene are KGHSH and LQKENI. V was pared by 3 bases and J by 3 bases, with 8 bases between. CDR3 amino acids: CASSPSGHYGYTF. The CDR3 DNA sequence: TGTGCCAGCTCACCTTCAGGGCACTATGGCTACACCTTC.

This clonotype appeared a few times. The gene calls are TRBV19 and TRBJ2-2; TRBD1 matches 8 bases. CDR3 length: 16 amino acids. The V gene end was trimmed by 1 base and the J gene end by 2 bases; junction bases not matched to a gene: 3. In germline, CDR1 is LNHDA, CDR2 SQIVND (reference sequence). The CDR3 sequence is CASSIGGQGNTGELFF. The CDR3, as DNA: TGTGCCAGTAGTATAGGAGGACAGGGAAACACCGGGGAGCTGTTTTTT. Looking up the rest from reference TRBV19 and TRBJ2-2 gives the full variable domain: DGGITQSPKYLFRKEGQNVTLSCEQNLNHDAMYWYRQDPGQGLRLIYYSQIVNDFQKGDIAEGYSVSREKKESFPLTVTSAQKNPTAFYLCASSIGGQGNTGELFFGEGSRLTVL.